The 31 T cell receptor beta chains in this list originate from one sample, sequenced in a study of shared clonotypes between healthy human individuals. Naive CD8 cells lacked CD45RO, underwent positive selection for CCR7 and left out terminally differentiated effector memory CD45RA+ cells. Clones were sequenced by immunoSEQ multiplex PCR, and TCRdb holds only the in-frame ones, with some missing. This table holds some 630,000 clones, around 96% found once. Sequenced input: naive CD8+ T cells sorted from blood. The receptors come from a woman in her 30s in good health.

The chain joins TRBV5-6 to TRBJ2-3; 13 bases align to TRBD2. Germline trimming cut 3 bases from V and 1 base from J; bases unmatched to any gene: 5. The CDR3 has 17 residues. Germline V gene lookup returns CDR1 SGHDT and CDR2 YYEEEE. CDR3: CASSYRTSGGRTDTQYF. In nucleotides, the CDR3 is TGTGCCAGCAGCTATCGGACTAGCGGGGGACGCACAGATACGCAGTATTTT.

The chain carries TRBV28 and TRBJ2-1; TRBD2 might be the D (5 bases). From germline, CDR1 is MDHEN and CDR2 SYDVKM. Trimming removed 2 bases from V and 3 bases from J, with 14 bases in between. The CDR3 runs 16 residues. In DNA, the CDR3 is TGTGCCAGCAGTTTAGGGATAGTAGCGATCTACAATGAGCAGTTCTTC. Its translation: CASSLGIVAIYNEQFF.

Only one count was recorded for this clone. This chain links TRBV2 with TRBJ2-3, with D hard to call. CDR1 SNHLY and CDR2 FYNNEI come from the germline V gene. The CDR3 contains 14 residues. V was cut by 7 bases and J by 4 bases, with 15 bases left in between. In DNA form, the CDR3 reads TGTGCCAGCAATAGAAGGATCTTGGCAGATACGCAGTATTTT. Translation gives CASNRRILADTQYF.

V and J are TRBV7-9 and TRBJ2-3; D remains ambiguous. Germline CDR1 is SEHNR and CDR2 is FQNEAQ (reference sequence). Trimming took off 5 bases at V and 0 bases at J, with 6 bases between the two ends. The CDR3 extends over 13 amino acids. Here the CDR3 reads CASSATSTDTQYF. The CDR3 coding sequence is TGTGCCAGCAGCGCCACTAGCACAGATACGCAGTATTTT.

Concerning this clone: The identical CDR3 is also encoded by other nucleotide sequences in the sample. The rearrangement joins TRBV29-1 to TRBJ2-1, with D unresolved. The CDR3 totals 12 residues. The V and J ends lost 2 bases and 0 bases respectively, with 2 bases between them. The germline V gene has CDR1 SQVTM and CDR2 ANQGSEA. The CDR3 DNA follows: TGCAGCGTTGAAAGCTCCTACAATGAGCAGTTCTTC. It specifies CSVESSYNEQFF.

CDR3 in amino acids: CASSDDDRTSWGYTF. CDR3 nucleotides: TGTGCCAGCAGCGATGATGACAGGACCTCCTGGGGCTACACCTTC. The chain carries TRBV5-5 and TRBJ1-2; D possibly corresponds to TRBD1 (6 bases). With 4 bases removed from V and 8 bases from J, the gap between germline ends came to 21 bases. The CDR3 has 15 residues. Germline CDR1 is SGHKS and CDR2 is YYEKEE (reference sequence).

V and J are TRBV7-9 and TRBJ2-3; D perhaps matches TRBD2 (6 bases). The V end lost 5 bases, the J end lost 0 bases, and 21 bases lay between the germline ends. CDR3 length: 18 residues. Per germline, CDR1 SEHNR and CDR2 FQNEAQ (reference sequence). CDR3 in DNA: TGTGCCAGCAGCACCCTAGCGAGACAAAGTCCTAGCACAGATACGCAGTATTTT. It specifies CASSTLARQSPSTDTQYF.

This sequence joins TRBV19 and TRBJ1-5; D remains unclear. In germline, CDR1 is LNHDA, CDR2 SQIVND (reference sequence). The CDR3 is 13 residues long. V was clipped by 6 bases and J by 0 bases, with 6 bases between them. This CDR3 reads CASRPNSNQPQHF. In DNA form, the CDR3 reads TGTGCCAGTAGACCGAATAGCAATCAGCCCCAGCATTTT.

The chain carries TRBV30 and TRBJ2-1; TRBD2 matches at 7 bases. The CDR3 sequence is 15 residues long. CDR1 is GTSNPN and CDR2 is SVGIG in the germline V gene (reference sequence). The ends lost 2 bases at V and 4 bases at J; junction bases unmatched: 8. Here the CDR3 reads CAWSPSGKQYNEQFF. In DNA form, the CDR3 reads TGTGCCTGGAGTCCGAGCGGGAAGCAATACAATGAGCAGTTCTTC.

The V gene is TRBV5-1, the J gene TRBJ2-7, with TRBD1 identical over 9 bases. Trimming removed 0 bases from V and 3 bases from J; junction bases left unmatched: 4. The germline gives CDR1 SGHRS, CDR2 YFSETQ. CDR3 size: 15 residues. CDR3 sequence reads: CASSLGDRENYEQYF. As DNA, the CDR3 is TGCGCCAGCAGCTTGGGGGACAGGGAAAACTACGAGCAGTACTTC.

This chain uses TRBV2 with TRBJ2-1; D remains ambiguous. CDR1 and CDR2 (germline): SNHLY, FYNNEI. Trimming stripped 6 bases from V and 3 bases from J, with 9 bases between. The CDR3 is 13 amino acids. The CDR3 sequence is CASRPRLYNEQFF. Written as DNA, the CDR3 is TGTGCCAGCAGACCTCGGCTCTACAATGAGCAGTTCTTC.

The rearrangement uses TRBV11-2 and TRBJ2-7; maybe TRBD1 (5 bases). The CDR3 has 18 amino acids. The germline V gene has CDR1 SGHAT and CDR2 FQNNGV. Trimming left V 1 base short and J 1 base short, with 20 bases between. CDR3 DNA sequence: TGTGCCAGCAGCTTAGCGCTAATTGGAACAGGAAAATCCTACGAGCAGTACTTC. Its protein product is CASSLALIGTGKSYEQYF.

This rearrangement joins TRBV28 to TRBJ2-7; 13 bases match TRBD2. V was clipped by 5 bases and J by 3 bases; unmatched bases: 10. Germline assignment: CDR1 MDHEN and CDR2 SYDVKM. The CDR3 loop spans 17 amino acids. Here the CDR3 DNA reads TGTGCCAGCAGTGCACGGGGACTAGCGGGACCCCACTACGAGCAGTACTTC. It yields the protein CASSARGLAGPHYEQYF.

The chain is built from TRBV19 and TRBJ2-1, with 12 bases that match TRBD2. This CDR3 comprises 15 residues. Germline V gene data show CDR1 as LNHDA and CDR2 as SQIVND (reference sequence). With 6 bases clipped from V and 9 bases from J, the junction kept 9 bases outside the gene matches. The CDR3 is CASSPQTSGRGEQFF. CDR3 DNA: TGTGCCAGTAGCCCTCAGACTAGCGGGAGAGGTGAGCAGTTCTTC.

The chain carries TRBV14 and TRBJ2-1, with TRBD2 matching 10 bases. The CDR3 length is 19 residues. V gave up 1 base and J gave up 4 bases; unmatched junction bases: 13. The V gene's germline CDR1 is SGHDN and CDR2 FVKESK. Written as DNA, the CDR3 is TGTGCCAGCAGCCAAGCCCCCAGCGGGAGGGGCCCCCAATACAATGAGCAGTTCTTC. Amino acids: CASSQAPSGRGPQYNEQFF. Using reference TRBV14 and TRBJ2-1 for the parts outside the CDR3, the full variable domain is EAGVTQFPSHSVIEKGQTVTLRCDPISGHDNLYWYRRVMGKEIKFLLHFVKESKQDESGMPNNRFLAERTGGTYSTLKVQPAELEDSGVYFCASSQAPSGRGPQYNEQFFGPGTRLTVL.

The chain joins TRBV7-6 to TRBJ1-4; unclear D gene. The CDR3 runs 15 residues. Trimming cost V 5 bases and J 5 bases, with 15 bases left between them. Per germline, CDR1 SGHVS and CDR2 FNYEAQ. CDR3 nucleotides: TGTGCCAGCAGCCGTTCATGGGCCCCGAATGAAAAACTGTTTTTT. Encoded protein: CASSRSWAPNEKLFF.

V and J are TRBV28 and TRBJ1-5, with 8 bases identical to TRBD1. V gave up 7 bases and J gave up 8 bases; unmatched junction bases: 13. Germline loops: CDR1 MDHEN, CDR2 SYDVKM. CDR3 length equals 15 residues. The CDR3 protein is CASNQGALKGKPQHF. The CDR3 DNA sequence: TGTGCCAGCAACCAGGGGGCACTAAAAGGGAAGCCCCAGCATTTT.

V usage is TRBV28 and J usage is TRBJ1-5; a possible D gene is TRBD1 (5 bases). Between the trimmed V and J ends, which lost 5 bases and 2 bases, there was a span of 7 bases. The V gene's germline CDR1 is MDHEN and CDR2 SYDVKM. This CDR3 has 13 amino acids. The CDR3 region is CASSMTGNQPQHF. The CDR3 DNA reads as TGTGCCAGCAGTATGACAGGCAATCAGCCCCAGCATTTT.

V is TRBV28 and J is TRBJ1-1; the match to TRBD1 covers 7 bases. V lost 4 bases and J lost 3; bases outside the gene matches: 8. Germline assignment: CDR1 MDHEN and CDR2 SYDVKM. The CDR3 runs to 15 residues. The CDR3 DNA follows: TGTGCCAGCAGTTCGCAACAGGGGAAGGACACTGAAGCTTTCTTT. Protein: CASSSQQGKDTEAFF.

The chain links TRBV6-6 to TRBJ1-1; weak D call: TRBD1 (6 bases). V was cut by 6 bases and J by 0 bases, with 11 bases left in between. The CDR3 runs 14 residues. Germline-derived CDR1 and CDR2 are MNHNY and SVGAGI (reference sequence). CDR3 protein: CASSPTGMNTEAFF. The CDR3, as DNA: TGTGCCAGCAGCCCTACAGGGATGAACACTGAAGCTTTCTTT.

The V and J genes are TRBV27 and TRBJ2-1; D perhaps matches TRBD2 (5 bases). The CDR3 is made up of 15 amino acids. Germline loops: CDR1 MNHEY, CDR2 SMNVEV (reference sequence). Trimming left V 3 bases short and J 4 bases short, with 13 bases between. The CDR3 DNA reads as TGTGCCAGCAGTTTTGGTGCGGGCCGATACAATGAGCAGTTCTTC. Amino acids: CASSFGAGRYNEQFF.

The sample holds one count of this clone. The genes are TRBV28 and TRBJ2-7; 11 bases are a match to TRBD2. The CDR3 length is 15 residues. J was trimmed by 0 bases and V by 5 bases; bases with no gene match: 3. In germline, CDR1 is MDHEN, CDR2 SYDVKM. The CDR3: CASSPTSGDSYEQYF. CDR3 DNA sequence: TGTGCCAGCAGTCCGACTAGCGGGGACTCCTACGAGCAGTACTTC.

The V call is TRBV19, the J call TRBJ2-2; unclear D gene. Trimming removed 6 bases from V and 3 bases from J, with 20 bases in between. The CDR3 runs 17 residues. Germline loops: CDR1 LNHDA, CDR2 SQIVND (reference sequence). The CDR3 DNA reads TGTGCCAGTAGCGTTGGTAGCTTGCGATCGGACACCGGGGAGCTGTTTTTT. Its translation: CASSVGSLRSDTGELFF.

The chain links TRBV19 to TRBJ2-1, with TRBD2 matching over 7 bases. V shed 5 bases and J 8 bases; nucleotides not matched to a gene: 6. CDR1 LNHDA and CDR2 SQIVND come from the germline V gene (reference sequence). The CDR3 contains 13 residues. The CDR3 loop reads CASSDQGGHEQFF. The CDR3 DNA reads as TGTGCCAGTAGTGATCAGGGAGGGCATGAGCAGTTCTTC.

This clone was found once. This chain joins TRBV27 and TRBJ1-5; D gene unclear. Trimming cost V 0 bases and J 9 bases, with 9 bases left between them. Per germline, CDR1 MNHEY and CDR2 SMNVEV (reference sequence). The CDR3 covers 13 residues. CDR3 sequence reads: CASSLSGFAPQHF. The CDR3 coding sequence is TGTGCCAGCAGTTTATCGGGGTTTGCGCCCCAGCATTTT.

The rearrangement uses TRBV11-2 and TRBJ2-7; the match to TRBD1 covers 7 bases. This CDR3 has 13 residues. CDR1 and CDR2 (germline): SGHAT, FQNNGV. The V gene end was trimmed by 6 bases and the J gene end by 1 base; junction bases not matched to a gene: 3. DNA for the CDR3: TGTGCCAGCAGGGACAGGTCGTCCTACGAGCAGTACTTC. It codes for CASRDRSSYEQYF.

The V call is TRBV13, the J call TRBJ2-1; D is unresolved. The V end lost 3 bases, the J end lost 6 bases, and 6 bases lay between the germline ends. The CDR3 is 12 residues long. Looked up from germline, CDR1 is PRHDT and CDR2 is FYEKMQ (reference sequence). CDR3 sequence reads: CASSLVANEQFF. As DNA, the CDR3 is TGTGCCAGCAGCTTGGTGGCCAATGAGCAGTTCTTC.

The chain's CDR3 is CASSVEADSPYGYTF. The CDR3 DNA reads TGTGCCAGCAGCGTAGAGGCTGACTCGCCCTATGGCTACACCTTC. The V call is TRBV9, the J call TRBJ1-2; D gene unclear. The V end lost 0 bases, the J end lost 4 bases, and 13 bases lay between the germline ends. Germline assignment: CDR1 SGDLS and CDR2 YYNGEE. This CDR3 region has 15 residues.

The chain joins TRBV7-9 to TRBJ1-2, with 7 bases that match TRBD1. Germline CDR1 and CDR2: SEHNR and FQNEAQ (reference sequence). With V trimmed by 5 bases and J by 0 bases, 3 bases remained unmatched. The CDR3 covers 14 residues. The CDR3, as DNA: TGTGCCAGCAGCCACACAGGGGCTAACTATGGCTACACCTTC. The encoded protein is CASSHTGANYGYTF.

The chain is built from TRBV19 and TRBJ1-5; maybe TRBD1 (5 bases). CDR3 length: 14 amino acids. Trimming stripped 2 bases from V and 5 bases from J, with 10 bases between. Germline CDR1 reads LNHDA; CDR2 reads SQIVND (reference sequence). The DNA of the CDR3 is TGTGCCAGTAGTATACCGGGGGTTGATCAGCCCCAGCATTTT. It is translated as CASSIPGVDQPQHF.

The V and J genes are TRBV29-1 and TRBJ2-7, with TRBD1 matching over 7 bases. The germline V gene encodes CDR1 SQVTM and CDR2 ANQGSEA. The ends lost 2 bases at V and 4 bases at J; junction bases unmatched: 5. This CDR3 spans 13 amino acids. The CDR3 region is CSVEIRQGYEQYF. CDR3 nucleotides: TGCAGCGTTGAAATCCGACAGGGTTACGAGCAGTACTTC.